The clone carrying this T cell receptor (beta chain) was seen repeatedly, ten times or more. What it binds is unknown. V dropped 2 bases and J dropped 2; count of bases not matched to a gene: 2. This CDR3 spans 14 amino acids. This entry is derived from a study of blood T cells in healthy people across ages. Study in general: About one barcoded beta molecule per two T cells was captured by template switching. Study-wide results and limits: Versus aged donors, long-lived donors had higher diversity and more naive CD4+ cells. Investigators viewed diversity estimates from one million T cells as underestimates, the study reported.

PCR was performed a second time for about 7 to 11 cycles using a sample-barcoded 5' primer and a J-beta primer mix. Via MiXCR, TCRdb re-called the 5' RACE reads, giving one row per CDR3 protein. The table lists about 1.1 million distinct CDR3 sequences, less than 45% of them singletons. Roughly 9 milliliters of peripheral blood were drawn from each donor. This clonotype was obtained from a man between 18 and 35 years old in good health. V gene TRBV12-3 or TRBV12-4 combines with J gene TRBJ2-5; TRBD1 matches 7 bases. Sequencing was done on a sample of blood. The CDR3 loop is CASSLWGQQETQYF. The CDR3 coding sequence is TGTGCCAGCAGTTTATGGGGACAGCAAGAGACCCAGTACTTC.